This T cell receptor beta chain is from a study of radiation and T cells in renal cell carcinoma. Note on this clone: The antigen remains unidentified.

The CDR3 contains 16 residues. V was clipped by 5 bases and J by 5 bases, with 22 bases between them. Germline V gene lookup returns CDR1 LNHNV and CDR2 YYDKDF (reference sequence). Some clones are missing from TCRdb's copy, which holds only in-frame ones; the method was immunoSEQ multiplex PCR. The data show approximately 170,000 clones, about 87% seen once. The time point is: blood 4 weeks post-SBRT, at nephrectomy. The treatment here: 15 Gy SBRT to primary tumor, nephrectomy 4 weeks later. This renal cell carcinoma was of the clear cell type. General study points: In blood, top tumor clones expanded by 2 weeks, shrinking by 4.

V gene TRBV15 combines with J gene TRBJ2-7; either TRBD1 or TRBD2 may supply D (6 bases each). Sequencing was performed on blood, taken from a patient whose treatment included radiotherapy and nephrectomy. The origin of this receptor is a woman aged 45 to 65 with renal cell carcinoma. The CDR3 coding sequence is TGTGCCACCAGCGACAGTAAAAGGGGGGCCTGGAACGAGCAGTACTTC. This sequence encodes CATSDSKRGAWNEQYF.